The 18 T cell receptor beta chains reported below all come from one sample, sequenced in a study of tumor-infiltrating lymphocytes in primary liver carcinoma. Between roughly 20 and 33 mg of unsorted bulk tissue served as the source from which RNA and DNA were co-extracted. Making TCR beta cDNA involved roughly 0.55 ug total RNA and a constant-region primer. Three nested multiplex PCR rounds, a slightly modified ARM-PCR, produced the libraries for TCR beta. The first two PCR rounds used TRBV1-TRBV30 primers with a Cbeta primer, nine to ten cycles each. One entry per CDR3 protein, called by TCRdb with MiXCR from the multiplex PCR reads. This table has about 130,000 distinct CDR3 sequences, 60% to 75% appearing once. The sequenced material came from liver tumor tissue from sampling region 3. Subset defined: tumor region T3, left-lateral pole. The receptors derive from a woman aged 60-70 years with primary liver carcinoma and hepatitis B virus infection.

The sample holds one count of this clonotype. A read error is possible here, since a much larger clone lies one base away. The chain links TRBV14 to TRBJ1-6; D not certain. CDR1 SGHDN and CDR2 FVKESK come from the germline V gene. Trimming left V 0 bases short and J 7 bases short, with 16 bases between. The CDR3 consists of 17 residues. CDR3 in DNA: TGTGCCAGCAGCCAAGATCCTAGCGGGAGCCGAAATTCACCCCTCCACTTT. Its translation: CASSQDPSGSRNSPLHF.

This sequence joins TRBV28 and TRBJ2-3, with D tentatively TRBD2 (6 bases). Germline loops: CDR1 MDHEN, CDR2 SYDVKM. Trimming shortened V by 2 bases and J by 4 bases, and 13 bases separated the two germline ends. The CDR3 has 15 residues. CDR3 bases: TGTGCCAGCAGTTTAGTCGGGAGAAGGTCAGATACGCAGTATTTT. It encodes CASSLVGRRSDTQYF.

To note about this clonotype: Given a much more abundant clone one base away, this may be a read error. V is TRBV7-8 and J is TRBJ2-3; possibly TRBD2 for D (5 bases). Trimming took 5 bases from V and 0 from J, leaving 15 bases between them. Germline-derived CDR1 and CDR2 are SGHVS and FQNEAQ. The CDR3 is 16 amino acids. The CDR3 region is CASSIGGLSSTDTQYF. DNA for the CDR3: TGTGCCAGCAGCATAGGCGGGCTTTCTAGCACAGATACGCAGTATTTT.

As regards this clonotype: One base away lies a much larger clone, so this may be a sequencing read error. Written as DNA, the CDR3 is TGTGTCAGCAAGGGACTAGCGGGAGGCTACGAGCAGTACTTC. Translation gives CVSKGLAGGYEQYF. The chain carries TRBV5-8 and TRBJ2-7, with 15 bases lining up with TRBD2. The CDR3 sequence is 14 residues long. CDR1 and CDR2 (germline): SGHTS, YDEGEE.

As regards this clonotype: With a much larger clone just one base away, this may be a read error. This CDR3 reads CASRSGSEGSRYEQYF. CDR3 coding DNA: TGTGCCAGCCGGAGTGGGTCGGAGGGATCCAGATACGAGCAGTACTTC. V and J are TRBV6-2 or TRBV6-3 and TRBJ2-7; tentatively, D is TRBD2 (6 bases). Trimming left V 8 bases short and J 4 bases short, with 24 bases between. Germline loops: CDR1 MNHEY, CDR2 SVGEGT. The CDR3 contains 16 residues.

With regard to this clonotype: This may arise from a read error, as a much more abundant clone is one base away. The chain recombines TRBV7-9 with TRBJ2-3; D may be TRBD1 (6 bases). Germline V lookup: CDR1 SEHNR, CDR2 FQNEAQ (reference sequence). The CDR3 consists of 13 residues. CDR3 in DNA: TGTGCCAGCAGCCCATACAGGGCGGATAAGCAGTATTTT. It encodes CASSPYRADKQYF.

A remark on this clonotype: The junction shows a germline mismatch at one end, possibly a read error. The genes are TRBV11-3 and TRBJ2-1, with D possibly TRBD2 on 7 matching bases. Germline-derived CDR1 and CDR2 are SGHNT and YENEEA. CDR3 size: 17 residues. DNA for the CDR3: TGTGCCAGCAGCTCCCGGGGGGCGCTGACCATGGGCAATGAGCAAATCTTC. This codes for CASSSRGALTMGNEQIF.

This clonotype was detected ten times or more. The rearrangement links TRBV12-3 or TRBV12-4 to TRBJ2-3, with D possibly being TRBD2 (5 bases). The V end lost 2 bases, the J end lost 3 bases, and 6 bases lay between the germline ends. This CDR3 has 13 amino acids. The CDR3 nucleotides are TGTGCCAGCAGTTTACCGGGGACAGATACGCAGTATTTT. Protein: CASSLPGTDTQYF.

To note about this clonotype: Germline is not matched at one junction end, which may reflect a read error. CDR3 sequence (DNA): TGCAGCGTTGATCGCTTAGGGGACTGGGAGTTGTTTTTT. Translating it yields CSVDRLGDWELFF. This chain links TRBV29-1 with TRBJ2-2; D possibly corresponds to TRBD2 (6 bases). Germline V gene sequence: CDR1 SQVTM, CDR2 ANQGSEA. The CDR3 consists of 13 residues.

This rearrangement joins TRBV7-9 to TRBJ2-1, with 9 bases identical to TRBD2. CDR1 and CDR2 (germline): SEHNR, FQNEAQ (reference sequence). The CDR3 is 18 residues long. J lost 4 bases, V lost 4 bases, and 14 bases had no gene match. The CDR3 nucleotides read TGTGCCAGCAGCTCCGCATTCGGGCTAGCGGGATTATACAATGAGCAGTTCTTC. Its protein is CASSSAFGLAGLYNEQFF.

The chain links TRBV29-1 to TRBJ2-4; D is ambiguous. The CDR3 runs 14 residues. The germline V and J ends were trimmed by 6 bases and 6 bases, with 18 bases remaining between them. Looked up from germline, CDR1 is SQVTM and CDR2 is ANQGSEA. The CDR3 DNA sequence: TGCAGCGTATCGAGCTCCCTCTGGGGAAACATTCAGTACTTC. Translating it yields CSVSSSLWGNIQYF.

The chain combines TRBV6-1 with TRBJ2-7; D not certain. CDR1 is MNHNS, CDR2 SASEGT, per germline. V was trimmed by 5 bases and J by 5 bases, leaving 22 bases between them. The CDR3 sequence is 16 residues long. The CDR3 loop reads CASSLDYWKRVHEQYF. The CDR3, as DNA: TGTGCCAGCAGTTTGGATTACTGGAAGCGCGTCCACGAGCAGTACTTC.

In regard to this clonotype: One end of the junction is discordant with germline, which a read error may explain. The chain carries TRBV4-1 and TRBJ1-1; a weak D match, TRBD1 (6 bases). Germline V gene lookup returns CDR1 MGHRA and CDR2 YSYEKL. This CDR3 is built from 15 residues. CDR3 residues: CASSQDWRGDTEAIF. CDR3 DNA: TGCGCTAGCAGCCAAGATTGGCGAGGGGACACTGAAGCTATCTTT.

This chain joins TRBV11-2 and TRBJ1-2; perhaps TRBD1 as D (5 bases). Looked up from germline, CDR1 is SGHAT and CDR2 is FQNNGV. Trimming left V 9 bases short and J 7 bases short, with 18 bases between. This CDR3 spans 13 amino acids. The CDR3 loop reads CASNSGTECGYTF. Written as DNA, the CDR3 is TGTGCCAGTAATTCCGGGACGGAATGTGGCTACACCTTC.

This clonotype was recorded once. This may be a read error: a much more frequent sequence differs by one nucleotide. The chain combines TRBV10-3 with TRBJ2-2; D is unclear. The CDR3 length is 15 residues. In germline, CDR1 is ENHRY, CDR2 SYGVKD. V was shortened by 8 bases and J by 0 bases, with 13 bases between the two germline ends. In DNA form, the CDR3 reads TGTGCCATCGTCGAGACTTCGCCGAACACCGGGGAGCTGTTTTTT. Its translation is CAIVETSPNTGELFF.

This clonotype was counted between two and nine times. The J gene is TRBJ2-3, the V gene TRBV7-9, with 8 bases fitting TRBD2. V dropped 5 bases and J dropped 3; count of bases not matched to a gene: 10. Germline CDR1 and CDR2: SEHNR and FQNEAQ (reference sequence). This CDR3 spans 16 amino acids. CDR3 DNA sequence: TGTGCCAGCAGCACCAGACTAGGCGGGAGGACAGATACGCAGTATTTT. It is translated as CASSTRLGGRTDTQYF.

With respect to this clonotype: The junction does not match germline at one end; this may be a read error. CDR3 sequence: CASSTQRARGELFF. The CDR3 coding sequence is TGTGCCAGCAGCACGCAAAGGGCCCGAGGGGAGCTGTTTTTC. The V and J genes are TRBV11-2 and TRBJ2-2; D may be TRBD1 or TRBD2 (5 bases each). CDR1 is SGHAT and CDR2 is FQNNGV in the germline V gene. The CDR3 contains 14 residues.

The chain combines TRBV11-3 with TRBJ2-7; D remains ambiguous. Trimming stripped 8 bases from V and 6 bases from J, with 17 bases between. This CDR3 is built from 13 residues. The germline CDR1 and CDR2 sequences are SGHNT and YENEEA. The CDR3 loop is CASRLSWVVEQYF. DNA for the CDR3: TGTGCCAGCCGCCTGTCCTGGGTTGTCGAGCAGTACTTC.